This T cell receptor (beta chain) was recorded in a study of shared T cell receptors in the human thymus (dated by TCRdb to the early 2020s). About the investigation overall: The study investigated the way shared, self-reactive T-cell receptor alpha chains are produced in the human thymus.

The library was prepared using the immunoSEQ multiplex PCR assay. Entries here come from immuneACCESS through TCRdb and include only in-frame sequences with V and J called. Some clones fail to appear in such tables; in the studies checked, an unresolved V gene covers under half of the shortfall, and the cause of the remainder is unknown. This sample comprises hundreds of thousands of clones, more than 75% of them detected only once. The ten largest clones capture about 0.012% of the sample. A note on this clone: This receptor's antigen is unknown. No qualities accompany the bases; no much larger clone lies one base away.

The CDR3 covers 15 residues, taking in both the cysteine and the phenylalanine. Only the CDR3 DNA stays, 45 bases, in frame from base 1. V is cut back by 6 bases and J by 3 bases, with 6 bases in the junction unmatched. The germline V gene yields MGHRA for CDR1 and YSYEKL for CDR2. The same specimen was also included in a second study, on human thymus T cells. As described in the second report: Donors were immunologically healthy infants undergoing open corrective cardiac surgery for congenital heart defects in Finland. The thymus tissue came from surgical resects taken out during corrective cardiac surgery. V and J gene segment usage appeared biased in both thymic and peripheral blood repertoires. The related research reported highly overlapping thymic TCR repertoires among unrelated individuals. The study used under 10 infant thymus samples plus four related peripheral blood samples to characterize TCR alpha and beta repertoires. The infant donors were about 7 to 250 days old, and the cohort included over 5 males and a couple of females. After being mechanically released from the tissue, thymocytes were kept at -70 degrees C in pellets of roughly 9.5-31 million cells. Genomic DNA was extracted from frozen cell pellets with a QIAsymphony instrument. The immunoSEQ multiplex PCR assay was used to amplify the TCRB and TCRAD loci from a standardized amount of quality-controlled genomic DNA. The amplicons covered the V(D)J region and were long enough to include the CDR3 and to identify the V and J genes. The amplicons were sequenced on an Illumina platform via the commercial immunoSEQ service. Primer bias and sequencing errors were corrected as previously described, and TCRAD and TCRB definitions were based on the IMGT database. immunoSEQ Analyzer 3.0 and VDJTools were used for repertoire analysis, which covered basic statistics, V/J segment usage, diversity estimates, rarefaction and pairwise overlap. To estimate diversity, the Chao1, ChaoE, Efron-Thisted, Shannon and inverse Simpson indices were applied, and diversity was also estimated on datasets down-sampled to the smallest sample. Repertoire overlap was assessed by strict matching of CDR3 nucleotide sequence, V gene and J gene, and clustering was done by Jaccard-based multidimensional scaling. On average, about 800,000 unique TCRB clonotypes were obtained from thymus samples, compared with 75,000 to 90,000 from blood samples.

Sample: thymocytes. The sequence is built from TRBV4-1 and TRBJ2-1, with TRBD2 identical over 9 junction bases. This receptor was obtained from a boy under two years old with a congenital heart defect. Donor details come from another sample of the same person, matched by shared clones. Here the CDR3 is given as CASRPAGGYYNEQFF. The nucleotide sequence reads TGCGCCAGCAGGCCAGCGGGAGGCTACTACAATGAGCAGTTCTTC.